The entry that follows covers one TCR beta chain sequence. This sample stems from a study of blood T cell repertoires in COVID-19. Study background: COVID-19 samples from acute and convalescent phases originated in the United States, Italy and Spain. In each case, the material was cDNA or gDNA derived from T cells, B-cell-depleted T cells, or PBMCs.

Only in-frame clones appear in the TCRdb table, and some are missing; sequencing was by immunoSEQ multiplex PCR. This sample yields about 76,000 clones, of which about 86% are seen a single time; 9.5% to 15% belongs to the top ten. This TCR derives from a human donor in a cohort sampled during active COVID-19. The sample consisted of peripheral blood.

In DNA, the CDR3 is TGTGCCAGCTCACCCGGACAGGCGGGAAGGGAGCAGTACTTC. It codes for CASSPGQAGREQYF. The chain joins TRBV18 to TRBJ2-7; D possibly corresponds to TRBD1 (7 bases). From germline, CDR1 is KGHSH and CDR2 LQKENI. Trimming left V 3 bases short and J 7 bases short, with 16 bases between. The CDR3 runs to 14 residues.